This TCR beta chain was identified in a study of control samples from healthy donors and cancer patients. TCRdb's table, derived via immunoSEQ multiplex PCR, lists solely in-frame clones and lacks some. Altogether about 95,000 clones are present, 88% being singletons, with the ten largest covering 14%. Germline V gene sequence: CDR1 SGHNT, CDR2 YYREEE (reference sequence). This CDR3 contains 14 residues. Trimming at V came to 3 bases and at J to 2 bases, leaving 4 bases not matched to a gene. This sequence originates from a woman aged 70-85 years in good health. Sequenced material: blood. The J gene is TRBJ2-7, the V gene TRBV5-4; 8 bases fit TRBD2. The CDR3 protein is CASSSGGLTYEQYF. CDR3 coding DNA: TGTGCCAGCAGCTCGGGGGGGTTAACCTACGAGCAGTACTTC.